The T cell receptor (beta chain) described here comes from a study of T-cell memory formation after mild COVID-19. Broader study findings: Later expanders leaned toward CD4+, whereas clones contracting from day 15 to 85 were balanced CD4/CD8. The study found contracting CD4+ clones mainly in CM and EM and contracting CD8+ clones in EMRA.

This clonotype was observed a handful of times. What it binds is unknown. Via MiXCR, TCRdb re-called the 5' RACE reads, giving one row per CDR3 protein. The data show about half a million distinct CDR3 sequences, about 20% seen once. The CDR3 has 12 residues. V lost 5 bases, J lost 7 bases, and 8 bases lay in between. Germline-derived CDR1 and CDR2 are SNHLY and FYNNEI. The V and J genes are TRBV2 and TRBJ1-4, with a possible D match to TRBD1 (5 bases). Sequencing was performed on PBMCs or a T cell subset sorted from them (not recorded which). The clonotype comes from an adult woman who had mild COVID-19 (a few samples of this study predate the infection). Cell type and time point are not known. The CDR3 DNA sequence: TGTGCCAGCAGTTACGGGGCTGAAAAACTGTTTTTT. Its protein is CASSYGAEKLFF.